This passage covers 29 T cell receptor beta chains from one sample sequenced in a study of blood T cell repertoires in COVID-19. TCRdb's copy holds only in-frame clones and misses some; the assay was immunoSEQ multiplex PCR. The table lists fewer than 300,000 clones, roughly 84% of them singletons, with roughly 3.1% in the top ten. Sequencing input: peripheral blood. These receptors originate from a woman aged 18-29 years with acute or convalescent COVID-19.

This chain links TRBV30 with TRBJ1-2, with a weak D call TRBD1 (6 bases). V shed 1 base and J shed 4 bases, with 16 bases lying between them. The CDR3 totals 15 residues. Germline lookup yields CDR1 GTSNPN and CDR2 SVGIG (reference sequence). CDR3 loop: CAWSGEGVRAYGYTF. The CDR3 nucleotides read TGTGCCTGGAGTGGGGAGGGGGTCCGGGCCTATGGCTACACCTTC.

This chain connects TRBV7-9 to TRBJ2-4, with 8 bases lining up with TRBD2. V was pared by 1 base and J by 1 base, with 6 bases of the junction left unmatched. From germline, CDR1 is SEHNR and CDR2 FQNEAQ (reference sequence). This CDR3 region has 17 residues. CDR3 DNA sequence: TGTGCCAGCAGCTTAGGATACGCGGGAGGTGCCAAAAACATTCAGTACTTC. Translating it yields CASSLGYAGGAKNIQYF. Filled out from reference TRBV7-9 and TRBJ2-4, the complete variable domain reads DTGVSQNPRHKITKRGQNVTFRCDPISEHNRLYWYRQTLGQGPEFLTYFQNEAQLEKSRLLSDRFSAERPKGSFSTLEIQRTEQGDSAMYLCASSLGYAGGAKNIQYFGAGTRLSVL.

The chain links TRBV29-1 to TRBJ1-2, with 7 bases lining up with TRBD1. V shed 4 bases and J 3 bases; nucleotides not matched to a gene: 2. The germline gives CDR1 SQVTM, CDR2 ANQGSEA. This CDR3 has 12 residues. The CDR3 nucleotides are TGCAGCGTTGTTCAGGGGGACTATGGCTACACCTTC. Amino acid sequence: CSVVQGDYGYTF.

This clone was seen more than once but under ten times. The chain employs TRBV6-5 and TRBJ2-7; TRBD2 aligns across 12 bases. This CDR3 is built from 14 residues. CDR1 is MNHEY, CDR2 SVGAGI, per germline. The V gene end was trimmed by 6 bases and the J gene end by 6 bases; junction bases not matched to a gene: 6. This CDR3 reads CASRLGTSGSEQYF. CDR3 bases: TGTGCCAGCAGACTAGGGACTAGCGGGTCCGAGCAGTACTTC.

This chain links TRBV5-1 with TRBJ2-3; D is possibly TRBD2 (6 bases). The CDR3 length is 16 residues. V dropped 0 bases and J dropped 2 bases, with 13 bases sitting between them. The germline V gene encodes CDR1 SGHRS and CDR2 YFSETQ. Here the CDR3 reads CASSLARIAATDTQYF. Here the CDR3 DNA reads TGCGCCAGCAGCTTGGCCCGGATAGCGGCCACAGATACGCAGTATTTT.

The J gene is TRBJ2-7, the V gene TRBV6-5, with 8 bases matching TRBD1. Germline values: CDR1 MNHEY, CDR2 SVGAGI. This CDR3 is built from 13 residues. The CDR3 DNA reads as TGTGCAACCAGGGGGCAACTCGGGGACGAGCAGTACTTC. Translating it yields CATRGQLGDEQYF.

This clone was observed a handful of times. This chain connects TRBV15 to TRBJ1-4, with no clear D. The length of the CDR3 is 14 residues. V was shortened by 1 base and J by 5 bases, with 8 bases between the two germline ends. In germline, CDR1 is LNHNV, CDR2 YYDKDF (reference sequence). The CDR3, as DNA: TGTGCCACCAGCAGAGTTGGCAACAATGAAAAACTGTTTTTT. Amino acid sequence: CATSRVGNNEKLFF.

This chain joins TRBV7-2 and TRBJ2-1, with 12 bases aligning to TRBD2. CDR3 size: 15 residues. In germline, CDR1 is SGHTA, CDR2 FQGNSA. V gave up 5 bases and J gave up 6 bases; unmatched junction bases: 5. CDR3 sequence (DNA): TGTGCCAGCAGCCCTCGACTAGCGGGAGCCAATGAGCAGTTCTTC. Amino acid sequence: CASSPRLAGANEQFF.

The chain is built from TRBV7-2 and TRBJ2-7, with 10 nucleotides matching TRBD2. CDR1 is SGHTA, CDR2 FQGNSA, per germline. J lost 4 bases, V lost 4 bases, and 10 bases had no gene match. The CDR3 length is 16 residues. The CDR3 reads CASSSDISGRRYEQYF. CDR3 in DNA: TGTGCCAGCAGCTCCGATATTAGCGGGAGGAGGTACGAGCAGTACTTC.

The chain recombines TRBV29-1 with TRBJ2-1; 11 nucleotides agree with TRBD1. Trimming took 7 bases from V and 8 from J; bases not matched to a gene: 10. In germline, CDR1 is SQVTM, CDR2 ANQGSEA. This CDR3 comprises 14 residues. The chain's CDR3 is CSGLPGQGVDEQFF. The CDR3 bases are TGCAGCGGCCTGCCGGGACAGGGGGTCGATGAGCAGTTCTTC.

The chain uses TRBV7-8 and TRBJ1-5; D is undetermined. The CDR3 covers 15 residues. Germline V gene sequence: CDR1 SGHVS, CDR2 FQNEAQ. Trimming took off 5 bases at V and 0 bases at J, with 11 bases between the two ends. The CDR3 DNA sequence: TGTGCCAGCAGCCCCGGGAAGAATAGCAATCAGCCCCAGCATTTT. This gives the protein CASSPGKNSNQPQHF.

CDR3 nucleotides: TGTGCCAGTAGTACTGCTCAGGGGAACAATGAGCAGTTCTTC. Translation: CASSTAQGNNEQFF. The chain joins TRBV19 to TRBJ2-1; tentatively, D is TRBD1 (6 bases). CDR1 is LNHDA, CDR2 SQIVND, per germline (reference sequence). V lost 4 bases and J lost 5, with 12 bases in between. This CDR3 has 14 amino acids. The variable domain in full, with the rest retrieved from reference TRBV19 and TRBJ2-1, is DGGITQSPKYLFRKEGQNVTLSCEQNLNHDAMYWYRQDPGQGLRLIYYSQIVNDFQKGDIAEGYSVSREKKESFPLTVTSAQKNPTAFYLCASSTAQGNNEQFFGPGTRLTVL.

The chain combines TRBV28 with TRBJ2-7, with TRBD2 matching over 10 bases. Per the germline V gene, CDR1 is MDHEN and CDR2 is SYDVKM. This CDR3 is 18 amino acids long. V lost 2 bases to trimming and J lost 5 bases; unmatched junction nucleotides: 15. The CDR3 DNA reads TGTGCCAGCAGTTTAGCCGGGGGTACTAGCGGGATCAACAACGAGCAGTACTTC. Encoded protein: CASSLAGGTSGINNEQYF. The variable domain in full, completed from reference TRBV28 and TRBJ2-7, reads DVKVTQSSRYLVKRTGEKVFLECVQDMDHENMFWYRQDPGLGLRLIYFSYDVKMKEKGDIPEGYSVSREKKERFSLILESASTNQTSMYLCASSLAGGTSGINNEQYFGPGTRLTVT.

This chain links TRBV12-3 or TRBV12-4 with TRBJ2-5; D not certain. This CDR3 spans 12 amino acids. Trimming cost V 3 bases and J 4 bases, with 6 bases left between them. The CDR3 here is CASSFPRETQYF. Written as DNA, the CDR3 is TGTGCCAGCAGTTTCCCGAGAGAGACCCAGTACTTC.

The V gene is TRBV7-2, the J gene TRBJ2-1; 10 bases map to TRBD2. This CDR3 has 17 amino acids. Germline V gives CDR1 SGHTA, CDR2 FQGNSA. The trim removed 0 bases at V and 6 bases at J, leaving 8 bases unmatched. The DNA for the CDR3 is TGTGCCAGCAGCTTAGCGCGTAGCGGGAGGCTCATCAATGAGCAGTTCTTC. Translation: CASSLARSGRLINEQFF.

V is TRBV23-1 and J is TRBJ1-4; D remains ambiguous. TRBV23-1 is treated as an ORF (open reading frame) with a function not yet certain. CDR3 size: 11 residues. Trimming cost V 9 bases and J 5 bases, with 7 bases left between them. The CDR3 DNA reads as TGCGCCAGAACAGAGAATGAAAAACTGTTTTTT. Translating gives CARTENEKLFF.

The chain joins TRBV6-2 or TRBV6-3 to TRBJ1-1; the D gene is possibly TRBD1 (5 bases). This CDR3 contains 14 residues. Trimming cost V 2 bases and J 11 bases, with 18 bases left between them. CDR1 is MNHEY, CDR2 SVGEGT, per germline. CDR3 amino acids: CASSYLNGGRAAFF. DNA for the CDR3: TGTGCCAGCAGTTACCTGAATGGCGGCAGGGCGGCTTTCTTT.

This chain joins TRBV2 and TRBJ1-2; TRBD1 agrees at 8 bases. Germline trimming cut 5 bases from V and 5 bases from J; bases unmatched to any gene: 4. CDR3 length equals 13 residues. Germline V gene data show CDR1 as SNHLY and CDR2 as FYNNEI. Here the CDR3 DNA reads TGTGCCAGCAGTCCGGGACAGGCTTATGGCTACACCTTC. Residues: CASSPGQAYGYTF.

The V gene is TRBV19, the J gene TRBJ2-7; D perhaps matches TRBD1 (6 bases). CDR1 is LNHDA and CDR2 is SQIVND in the germline V gene (reference sequence). The V gene lost 8 bases and the J gene lost 0 bases, with 14 bases spanning the gap. The CDR3 is 14 residues long. The CDR3 DNA is TGTGCCAGTGACTCGGGACAAGGCTCCTACGAGCAGTACTTC. Protein product: CASDSGQGSYEQYF.

The chain has TRBV6-5 and TRBJ2-7, with D perhaps matching TRBD2 (5 bases). CDR1 and CDR2 from the germline V gene are MNHEY and SVGAGI. This CDR3 comprises 15 residues. Trimming shortened V by 6 bases and J by 0 bases, and 15 bases separated the two germline ends. The CDR3 sequence is CASRNKRNPSYEQYF. For the CDR3, the DNA is TGTGCCAGCAGGAACAAGCGGAACCCCTCCTACGAGCAGTACTTC.

This clone is a singleton in its sample. The chain recombines TRBV28 with TRBJ2-7; 10 bases match TRBD2. The CDR3 runs 14 residues. The J segment lost 3 bases and the V segment lost 7 bases, leaving 6 bases of the junction unmatched. Germline V gene sequence: CDR1 MDHEN, CDR2 SYDVKM. CDR3: CASIGAGGDYEQYF. Written as DNA, the CDR3 is TGTGCCAGCATTGGAGCGGGAGGGGACTACGAGCAGTACTTC.

The chain is built from TRBV27 and TRBJ1-1; D is unresolved. Trimming shortened V by 5 bases and J by 4 bases, and 20 bases separated the two germline ends. Germline V gene data show CDR1 as MNHEY and CDR2 as SMNVEV (reference sequence). CDR3 length equals 16 residues. This CDR3 is CASSRGIGPGATEAFF. Here the CDR3 DNA reads TGTGCCAGCAGTCGTGGTATTGGGCCCGGTGCCACTGAAGCTTTCTTT.

This clone was seen ten or more times. The chain uses TRBV7-8 and TRBJ1-1; D unresolved. CDR1 and CDR2 (germline): SGHVS, FQNEAQ. Trimming stripped 4 bases from V and 1 base from J, with 10 bases between. The CDR3 loop spans 14 amino acids. CDR3 residues: CASSSRSGNTEAFF. CDR3 bases: TGTGCCAGCAGCTCCCGTTCGGGGAACACTGAAGCTTTCTTT.

The CDR3 nucleotides are TGCGCCAGCAGCTATCGTGGCGGGAGTTCCTACGAGCAGTACTTC. Translated, it gives CASSYRGGSSYEQYF. The rearrangement joins TRBV5-1 to TRBJ2-7; 7 bases fit TRBD2. CDR3 length: 15 amino acids. Germline V lookup: CDR1 SGHRS, CDR2 YFSETQ. J lost 1 base, V lost 3 bases, and 7 bases had no gene match.

The chain combines TRBV5-1 with TRBJ1-1; D perhaps matches TRBD1 (6 bases). The germline CDR1 and CDR2 sequences are SGHRS and YFSETQ. The CDR3 runs to 15 residues. Trimming stripped 2 bases from V and 3 bases from J, with 14 bases between. As DNA, the CDR3 is TGCGCCAGCAGCTTATACAGGGAGCCCGACACTGAAGCTTTCTTT. As protein: CASSLYREPDTEAFF.

V usage is TRBV5-4 and J usage is TRBJ2-1, with TRBD1 identical over 8 bases. V shed 4 bases and J 6 bases; nucleotides not matched to a gene: 15. The V gene's germline CDR1 is SGHNT and CDR2 YYREEE (reference sequence). This CDR3 has 17 residues. The CDR3 nucleotides are TGTGCCAGCAGCCATCCTAACCTAAGGGACAGGCCCAATGAGCAGTTCTTC. Translation gives CASSHPNLRDRPNEQFF.

This chain connects TRBV18 to TRBJ2-1, with TRBD2 as a possible D gene (5 bases). The CDR3 covers 13 residues. In germline, CDR1 is KGHSH, CDR2 LQKENI. The germline V and J ends were trimmed by 3 bases and 4 bases, with 7 bases remaining between them. The DNA of the CDR3 is TGTGCCAGCTCACCCCCGGGGTACAATGAGCAGTTCTTC. Translated, it gives CASSPPGYNEQFF. Using reference TRBV18 and TRBJ2-1 for the parts outside the CDR3, the full variable domain is NAGVMQNPRHLVRRRGQEARLRCSPMKGHSHVYWYRQLPEEGLKFMVYLQKENIIDESGMPKERFSAEFPKEGPSILRIQQVVRGDSAAYFCASSPPGYNEQFFGPGTRLTVL.

The rearrangement joins TRBV28 to TRBJ2-7; D may be TRBD2 (5 bases). CDR3 size: 15 residues. CDR1 is MDHEN, CDR2 SYDVKM, per germline. Trimming cost V 3 bases and J 1 base, with 13 bases left between them. CDR3 region: CASSFALQRSYEQYF. DNA for the CDR3: TGTGCCAGCAGTTTCGCCCTACAGCGGTCCTACGAGCAGTACTTC. Supplemented by reference TRBV28 and TRBJ2-7, the full variable domain reads DVKVTQSSRYLVKRTGEKVFLECVQDMDHENMFWYRQDPGLGLRLIYFSYDVKMKEKGDIPEGYSVSREKKERFSLILESASTNQTSMYLCASSFALQRSYEQYFGPGTRLTVT.

V usage is TRBV5-1 and J usage is TRBJ2-5, with TRBD2 as a possible D gene (5 bases). Trimming pared 1 base from V and 5 bases from J, leaving 12 bases between. The CDR3 is 14 amino acids. Germline V gene sequence: CDR1 SGHRS, CDR2 YFSETQ. This chain's CDR3 is CASSLRRPSETQYF. The CDR3, as DNA: TGCGCCAGCAGCTTGAGGAGGCCATCCGAGACCCAGTACTTC.